This T cell receptor (beta chain) was documented in a study of tumor-infiltrating lymphocytes in primary liver carcinoma. Study results and limitations: Paired tumor-adjacent and tumor-blood samples overlapped less than tumor region pairs did.

With around 450 ng total RNA as template and a constant-region primer, TCR beta cDNA was made. Libraries for TCR beta were built through three nested multiplex PCR rounds, which together made up a slightly modified ARM-PCR procedure. TRBV1-TRBV30 forward primers and a C-beta reverse primer were used in the first two PCR rounds, which each ran for approximately 10 cycles. TCRdb re-called the multiplex PCR reads with MiXCR, one entry per CDR3 protein. The sample lists about 130,000 distinct CDR3 sequences; roughly three fifths were seen once. The CDR3 length is 12 residues. CDR1 and CDR2 (germline): SGHNT, YENEEA. Trimming left V 10 bases short and J 7 bases short, with 14 bases between. Note on this clonotype: Its antigen remains unknown.

Co-extracting RNA and DNA was done with roughly 18-32 mg of unsorted bulk tissue as input. Sequenced input: liver tumor tissue from sampling region 3. Subset reported: tumor region T3, left-lateral pole. The receptor was derived from a woman aged 55-70 years with primary liver carcinoma and hepatitis B virus infection. The chain is built from TRBV11-3 and TRBJ2-1; TRBD2 might be the D (6 bases). CDR3 nucleotide sequence: TGTGCCATCAGATCGGGAGTGAATGAGCAGTTCTTC. Translating it yields CAIRSGVNEQFF. Full variable domain (remainder filled in from reference TRBV11-3 and TRBJ2-1): EAGVVQSPRYKIIEKKQPVAFWCNPISGHNTLYWYLQNLGQGPELLIRYENEEAVDDSQLPKDRFSAERLKGVDSTLKIQPAELGDSAVYLCAIRSGVNEQFFGPGTRLTVL.